This TCR beta chain was sequenced in a study of T cell changes during pregnancy in multiple sclerosis. This CDR3 is 12 amino acids long. CDR1 SGHRS and CDR2 YFSETQ come from the germline V gene. The ends were cut back, 2 bases at V and 4 bases at J, with 3 bases in the middle. Assay: immunoSEQ multiplex PCR; the TCRdb copy retains only in-frame clones and omits some. This table holds some 53,000 clones, around 92% found once. This TCR came from a female donor with multiple sclerosis, enrolled in a pregnancy study. V is TRBV5-1 and J is TRBJ1-4; the D is unclear. Here the sequenced sample was CD4+ T cells from peripheral blood mononuclear cells, taken in the third trimester of pregnancy. The CDR3 loop is CASSFGNEKLFF. The CDR3 DNA is TGCGCCAGCAGCTTCGGTAATGAAAAACTGTTTTTT.